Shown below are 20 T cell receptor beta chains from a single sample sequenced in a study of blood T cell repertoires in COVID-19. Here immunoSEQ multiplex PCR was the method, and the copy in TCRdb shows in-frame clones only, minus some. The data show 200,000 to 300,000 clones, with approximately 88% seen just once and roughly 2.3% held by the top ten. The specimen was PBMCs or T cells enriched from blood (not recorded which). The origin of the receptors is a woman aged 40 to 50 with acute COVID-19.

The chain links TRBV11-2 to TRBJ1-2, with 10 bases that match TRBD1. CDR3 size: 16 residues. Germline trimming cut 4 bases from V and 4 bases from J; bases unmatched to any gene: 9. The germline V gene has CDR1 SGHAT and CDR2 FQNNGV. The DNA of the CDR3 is TGTGCCAGCAGCTATCCCGGGACAGGGGCCGGCTATGGCTACACCTTC. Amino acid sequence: CASSYPGTGAGYGYTF.

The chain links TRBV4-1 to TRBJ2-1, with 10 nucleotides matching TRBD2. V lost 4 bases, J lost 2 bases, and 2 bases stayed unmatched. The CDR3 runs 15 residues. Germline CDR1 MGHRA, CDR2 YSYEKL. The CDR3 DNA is TGCGCCAGCAGCCCCGGACTAGCGGCCTACAATGAGCAGTTCTTC. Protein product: CASSPGLAAYNEQFF.

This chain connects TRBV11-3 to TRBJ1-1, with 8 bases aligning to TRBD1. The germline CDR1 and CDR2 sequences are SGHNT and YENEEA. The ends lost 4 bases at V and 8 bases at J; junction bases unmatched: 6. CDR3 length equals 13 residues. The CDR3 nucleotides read TGTGCCAGCAGCTCCCGGACAGGGACCGAAGCTTTCTTT. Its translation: CASSSRTGTEAFF. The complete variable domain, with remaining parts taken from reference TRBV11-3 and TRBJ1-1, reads EAGVVQSPRYKIIEKKQPVAFWCNPISGHNTLYWYLQNLGQGPELLIRYENEEAVDDSQLPKDRFSAERLKGVDSTLKIQPAELGDSAVYLCASSSRTGTEAFFGQGTRLTVV.

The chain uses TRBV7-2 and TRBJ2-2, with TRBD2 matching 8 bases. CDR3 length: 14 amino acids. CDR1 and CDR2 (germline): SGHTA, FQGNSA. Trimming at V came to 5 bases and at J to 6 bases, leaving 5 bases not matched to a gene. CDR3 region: CASSIGLASGELFF. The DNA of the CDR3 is TGTGCCAGCAGCATCGGACTAGCTTCCGGGGAGCTGTTTTTT. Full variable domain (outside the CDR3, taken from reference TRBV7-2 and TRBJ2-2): GAGVSQSPSNKVTEKGKDVELRCDPISGHTALYWYRQSLGQGLEFLIYFQGNSAPDKSGLPSDRFSAERTGGSVSTLTIQRTQQEDSAVYLCASSIGLASGELFFGEGSRLTVL.

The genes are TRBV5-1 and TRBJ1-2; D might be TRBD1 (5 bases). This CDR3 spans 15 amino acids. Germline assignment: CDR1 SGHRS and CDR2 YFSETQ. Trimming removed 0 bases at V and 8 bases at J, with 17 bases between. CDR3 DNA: TGCGCCAGCAGCTTGGAGAATCAGGGATCTGGGGGCTACACCTTC. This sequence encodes CASSLENQGSGGYTF. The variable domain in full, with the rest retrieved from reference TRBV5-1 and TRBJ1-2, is KAGVTQTPRYLIKTRGQQVTLSCSPISGHRSVSWYQQTPGQGLQFLFEYFSETQRNKGNFPGRFSGRQFSNSRSEMNVSTLELGDSALYLCASSLENQGSGGYTFGSGTRLTVV.

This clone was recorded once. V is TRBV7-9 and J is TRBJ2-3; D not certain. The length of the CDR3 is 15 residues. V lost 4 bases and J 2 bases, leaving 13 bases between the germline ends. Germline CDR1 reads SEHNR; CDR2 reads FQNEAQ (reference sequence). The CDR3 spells CASSSGGSFTDTQYF. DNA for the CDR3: TGTGCCAGCAGCTCTGGCGGAAGCTTCACAGATACGCAGTATTTT. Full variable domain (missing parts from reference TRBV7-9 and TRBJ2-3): DTGVSQNPRHKITKRGQNVTFRCDPISEHNRLYWYRQTLGQGPEFLTYFQNEAQLEKSRLLSDRFSAERPKGSFSTLEIQRTEQGDSAMYLCASSSGGSFTDTQYFGPGTRLTVL.

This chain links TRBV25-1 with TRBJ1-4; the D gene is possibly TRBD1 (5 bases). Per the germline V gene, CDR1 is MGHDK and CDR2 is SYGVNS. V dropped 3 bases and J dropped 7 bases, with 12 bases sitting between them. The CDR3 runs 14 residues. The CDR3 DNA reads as TGTGCCAGCAGTGAGGTAGGGGCGCGTGAAAAACTGTTTTTT. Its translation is CASSEVGAREKLFF. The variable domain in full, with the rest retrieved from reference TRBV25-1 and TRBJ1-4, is EADIYQTPRYLVIGTGKKITLECSQTMGHDKMYWYQQDPGMELHLIHYSYGVNSTEKGDLSSESTVSRIRTEHFPLTLESARPSHTSQYLCASSEVGAREKLFFGSGTQLSVL.

DNA for the CDR3: TGTGCCAGCAGCCCTACAGGGTCCGGAGCTTTCTTT. Encoded protein: CASSPTGSGAFF. The V call is TRBV7-2, the J call TRBJ1-1; a possible D gene is TRBD1 (6 bases). V lost 5 bases to trimming and J lost 10 bases, with 14 bases between them. The CDR3 contains 12 residues. Per the germline V gene, CDR1 is SGHTA and CDR2 is FQGNSA.

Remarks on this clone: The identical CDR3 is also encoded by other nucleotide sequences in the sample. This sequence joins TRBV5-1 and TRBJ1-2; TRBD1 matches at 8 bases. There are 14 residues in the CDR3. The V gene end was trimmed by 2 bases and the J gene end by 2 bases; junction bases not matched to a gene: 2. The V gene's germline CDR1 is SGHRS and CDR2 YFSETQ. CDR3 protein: CASSFGQGNYGYTF. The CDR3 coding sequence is TGCGCCAGCAGCTTCGGACAGGGCAACTATGGCTACACCTTC.

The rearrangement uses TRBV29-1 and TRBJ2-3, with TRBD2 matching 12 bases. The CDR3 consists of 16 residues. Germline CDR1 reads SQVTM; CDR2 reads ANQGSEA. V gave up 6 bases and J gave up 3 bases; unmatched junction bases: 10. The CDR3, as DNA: TGCAGCGTCGGACTAGCGGGGAGGAGGGGGACAGATACGCAGTATTTT. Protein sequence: CSVGLAGRRGTDTQYF.

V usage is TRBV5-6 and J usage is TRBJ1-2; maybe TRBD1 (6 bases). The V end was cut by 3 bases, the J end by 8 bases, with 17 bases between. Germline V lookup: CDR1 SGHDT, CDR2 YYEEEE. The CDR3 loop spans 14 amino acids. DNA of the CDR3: TGTGCCAGCAGCTCCGCTTGGGGGGGCGACGGCTACACCTTC. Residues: CASSSAWGGDGYTF. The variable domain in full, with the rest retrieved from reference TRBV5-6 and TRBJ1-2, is DAGVTQSPTHLIKTRGQQVTLRCSPKSGHDTVSWYQQALGQGPQFIFQYYEEEERQRGNFPDRFSGHQFPNYSSELNVNALLLGDSALYLCASSSAWGGDGYTFGSGTRLTVV.

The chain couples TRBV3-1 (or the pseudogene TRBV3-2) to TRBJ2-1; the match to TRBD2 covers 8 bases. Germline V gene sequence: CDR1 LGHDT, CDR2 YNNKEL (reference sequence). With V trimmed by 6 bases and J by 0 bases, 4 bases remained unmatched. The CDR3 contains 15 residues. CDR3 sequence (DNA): TGTGCCAGCAGTCCTCGGGGGGGCTCCTACAATGAGCAGTTCTTC. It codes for CASSPRGGSYNEQFF.

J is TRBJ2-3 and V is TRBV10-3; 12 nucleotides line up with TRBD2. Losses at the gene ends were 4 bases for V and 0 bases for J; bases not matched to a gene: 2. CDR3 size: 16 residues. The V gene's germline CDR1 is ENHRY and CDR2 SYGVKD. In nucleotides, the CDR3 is TGTGCCATCAGTGCTGGACTAGCGGGAAGCACAGATACGCAGTATTTT. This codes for CAISAGLAGSTDTQYF.

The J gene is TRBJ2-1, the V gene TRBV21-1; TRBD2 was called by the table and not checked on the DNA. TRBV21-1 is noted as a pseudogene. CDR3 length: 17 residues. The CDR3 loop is CASSKVAGARTYNEQFF. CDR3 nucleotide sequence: TGTGCCAGCAGCAAAGTGGCGGGGGCAAGGACCTACAATGAGCAGTTCTTC.

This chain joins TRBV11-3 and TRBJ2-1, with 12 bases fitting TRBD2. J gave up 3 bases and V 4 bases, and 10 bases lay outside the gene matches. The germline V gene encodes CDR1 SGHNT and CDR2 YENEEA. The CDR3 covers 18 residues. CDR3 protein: CASSSRRLAGVRYNEQFF. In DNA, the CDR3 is TGTGCCAGCAGCTCGCGCAGACTAGCGGGAGTCCGCTACAATGAGCAGTTCTTC. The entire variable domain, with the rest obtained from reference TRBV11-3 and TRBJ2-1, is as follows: EAGVVQSPRYKIIEKKQPVAFWCNPISGHNTLYWYLQNLGQGPELLIRYENEEAVDDSQLPKDRFSAERLKGVDSTLKIQPAELGDSAVYLCASSSRRLAGVRYNEQFFGPGTRLTVL.

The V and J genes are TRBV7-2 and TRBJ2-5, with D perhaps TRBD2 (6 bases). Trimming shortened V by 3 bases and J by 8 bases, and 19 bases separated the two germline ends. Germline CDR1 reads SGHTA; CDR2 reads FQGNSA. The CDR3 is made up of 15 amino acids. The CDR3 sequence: CASSLQDSLGGTQYF. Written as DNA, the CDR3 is TGTGCCAGCAGCTTGCAGGACTCCCTCGGGGGAACCCAGTACTTC.

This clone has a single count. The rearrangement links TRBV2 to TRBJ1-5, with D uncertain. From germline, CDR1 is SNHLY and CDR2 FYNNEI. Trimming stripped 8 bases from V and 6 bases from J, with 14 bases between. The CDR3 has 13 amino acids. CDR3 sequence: CASAAVRGQPQHF. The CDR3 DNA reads TGTGCCAGCGCGGCAGTACGGGGTCAGCCCCAGCATTTT.

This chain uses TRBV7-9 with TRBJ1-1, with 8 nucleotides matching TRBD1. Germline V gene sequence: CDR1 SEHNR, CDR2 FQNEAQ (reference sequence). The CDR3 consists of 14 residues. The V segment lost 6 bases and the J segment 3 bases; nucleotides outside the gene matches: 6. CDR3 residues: CASSYGQGDTEAFF. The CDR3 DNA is TGTGCCAGCAGTTACGGACAGGGCGACACTGAAGCTTTCTTT.

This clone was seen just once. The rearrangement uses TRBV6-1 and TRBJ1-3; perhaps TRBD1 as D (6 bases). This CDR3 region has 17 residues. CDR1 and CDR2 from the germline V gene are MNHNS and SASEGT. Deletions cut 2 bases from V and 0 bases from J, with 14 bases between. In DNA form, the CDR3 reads TGTGCCAGCAGTGAATTGATCCAGGGGAGCTCTGGAAACACCATATATTTT. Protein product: CASSELIQGSSGNTIYF.

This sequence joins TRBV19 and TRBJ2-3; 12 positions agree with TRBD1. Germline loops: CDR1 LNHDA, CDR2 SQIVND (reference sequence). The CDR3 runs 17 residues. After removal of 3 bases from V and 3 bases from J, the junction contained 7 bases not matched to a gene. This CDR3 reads CASSIGWGQGATDTQYF. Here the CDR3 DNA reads TGTGCCAGTAGTATTGGGTGGGGACAGGGGGCAACAGATACGCAGTATTTT.